This T cell receptor (beta chain) was captured in a study of shared clonotypes between healthy human individuals. About the research overall: The cohort had two women and a few men, ages 18 to 49.

Trimming took 2 bases from V and 4 from J, leaving 18 bases between them. The CDR3 length is 16 residues. CDR1 is MGHDK, CDR2 SYGVNS, per germline. Generated by immunoSEQ multiplex PCR, the TCRdb table keeps only in-frame clones and is missing some. Of 1,400,000 or so clones in the sample, approximately 98.5% are singletons; the top ten hold about 0.35%. The V gene is TRBV25-1, the J gene TRBJ2-7, with a tentative D call TRBD1 (6 bases). This clonotype originated in a man aged 25-45 years in good health. Material for sequencing was naive CD4+ T cells sorted from blood. The subset denotes: CD45RA+ positively selected. CDR3 protein: CASSEVRQGMVYEQYF. The CDR3 DNA sequence: TGTGCCAGCAGTGAAGTGAGGCAGGGGATGGTGTACGAGCAGTACTTC.